This T cell receptor beta chain came from a study of T cells in Graves' hyperthyroidism and ophthalmopathy. Study-wide results and limits: Ophthalmopathy onset followed model prediction by a median approximately 7 months. Stable hyperthyroidism and ophthalmopathy were separated using 13 V-J signatures.

This CDR3 region has 17 residues. Between the trimmed V and J ends, which lost 2 bases and 1 base, there was a span of 15 bases. CDR1 and CDR2 from the germline V gene are KGHDR and SFDVKD. As concerns this clonotype: Its antigen is not known.

TCR beta CDR3 region amplification was performed from RNA transcripts. A set of HTBI primers served as the primers for a first-round RT-PCR of the TCR CDR3. TCRdb re-called the multiplex PCR reads with MiXCR, one entry per CDR3 protein. The sample yields approximately 600,000 distinct CDR3 sequences, more than 20% seen once. Ophthalmopathy patients showed a Clinical Activity Score of at least 3, NOSPECS grade of at least 4 and duration under 3 months. The source is a man aged 30-40 years with Graves' ophthalmopathy. This chain joins TRBV24-1 and TRBJ2-3; no reliable D call. Sequenced material: blood. The CDR3 nucleotides are TGTGCCACCAGTGATTCCAGGCCGACCTTCGGCACAGATACGCAGTATTTT. It specifies CATSDSRPTFGTDTQYF.